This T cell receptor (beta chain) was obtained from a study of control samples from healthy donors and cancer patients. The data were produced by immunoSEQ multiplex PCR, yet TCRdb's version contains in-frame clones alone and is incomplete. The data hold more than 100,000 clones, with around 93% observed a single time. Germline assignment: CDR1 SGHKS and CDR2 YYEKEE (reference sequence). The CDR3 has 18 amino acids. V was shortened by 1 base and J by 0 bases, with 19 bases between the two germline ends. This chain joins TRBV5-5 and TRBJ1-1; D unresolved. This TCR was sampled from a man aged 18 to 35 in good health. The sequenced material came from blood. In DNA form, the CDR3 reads TGTGCCAGCAGCTTGTTTTGGGGTACCCGCGGGATGAACACTGAAGCTTTCTTT. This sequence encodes CASSLFWGTRGMNTEAFF.